The 8 T cell receptor beta chains listed next were all sequenced from one sample in a study of cytomegalovirus exposure and HLA in healthy donors. The PCR ran on 60 Vbeta and 13 Jbeta primers. TCRdb keeps only in-frame clones here, not all; method: immunoSEQ multiplex PCR. Here the sample spans about 140,000 clones, around 80% being singletons. Sample: PBMCs. These receptors were collected from a middle-aged man in good health and CMV-seropositive.

CDR3 DNA: TGCGCCAGCAGCCAAGAGAACTTCATTAATTCACCCCTCCACTTT. This codes for CASSQENFINSPLHF. V and J are TRBV4-3 and TRBJ1-6; no reliable D call. The CDR3 spans 15 residues. V was pared by 0 bases and J by 6 bases, with 9 bases between. Germline lookup yields CDR1 LGHNA and CDR2 YSLEER.

The chain uses TRBV6-5 and TRBJ2-1, with 10 bases fitting TRBD2. Germline values: CDR1 MNHEY, CDR2 SVGAGI. The CDR3 has 15 amino acids. With 8 bases clipped from V and 1 base from J, the junction kept 5 bases outside the gene matches. The CDR3 DNA follows: TGTGCCAGCGCCTCTAGCGGGGGTTCCTACAATGAGCAGTTCTTC. Protein product: CASASSGGSYNEQFF.

Note on this clone: The sample carries other DNA sequences with the same CDR3. The chain links TRBV7-2 to TRBJ1-2, with D uncertain. The CDR3 has 14 residues. The V and J ends lost 1 base and 2 bases respectively, with 8 bases between them. Per the germline V gene, CDR1 is SGHTA and CDR2 is FQGNSA. CDR3 DNA sequence: TGTGCCAGCAGCTTAGATAGAGGGAACTATGGCTACACCTTC. Translation: CASSLDRGNYGYTF.

The V and J genes are TRBV30 and TRBJ2-1, with D perhaps TRBD1 (6 bases). The CDR3 covers 14 residues. V shed 4 bases and J shed 5 bases, with 15 bases lying between them. Looked up from germline, CDR1 is GTSNPN and CDR2 is SVGIG (reference sequence). The CDR3 bases are TGTGCCTGGAACAAATGGGACACAGACAATGAGCAGTTCTTC. Protein product: CAWNKWDTDNEQFF.

The genes are TRBV18 and TRBJ2-7, with 7 positions matching TRBD2. This CDR3 contains 15 residues. Trimming at V came to 6 bases and at J to 0 bases, leaving 8 bases not matched to a gene. The germline V gene encodes CDR1 KGHSH and CDR2 LQKENI. In nucleotides, the CDR3 is TGTGCCAGCTCGTCCACTAGCGCCAGCTCCTACGAGCAGTACTTC. This encodes CASSSTSASSYEQYF.

The sample holds a few counts of this clone. This rearrangement joins TRBV6-6 to TRBJ1-1; D is uncertain. The CDR3 contains 12 residues. The V gene lost 0 bases and the J gene lost 8 bases, with 7 bases spanning the gap. Germline assignment: CDR1 MNHNY and CDR2 SVGAGI (reference sequence). The CDR3 protein is CASSYSTQEAFF. CDR3 DNA sequence: TGTGCCAGCAGTTACTCGACTCAAGAAGCTTTCTTT.

The chain links TRBV4-3 to TRBJ2-3; 7 positions agree with TRBD1. CDR1 and CDR2 (germline): LGHNA, YSLEER. After removal of 6 bases from V and 4 bases from J, the junction contained 16 bases not matched to a gene. The length of the CDR3 is 17 residues. CDR3 loop: CASRQFTGASSSDTQYF. The CDR3 DNA reads as TGCGCCAGCAGACAATTTACAGGGGCCTCCTCGTCAGATACGCAGTATTTT.

Only a few counts were recorded for this clone. J is TRBJ1-2 and V is TRBV2; 9 nucleotides match TRBD1. The CDR3 totals 12 residues. The germline V gene encodes CDR1 SNHLY and CDR2 FYNNEI. V shed 6 bases and J 8 bases; nucleotides not matched to a gene: 4. The CDR3 DNA sequence: TGTGCCAGCAGATACAGGGGGCACGGCTACACCTTC. Protein: CASRYRGHGYTF.